These T cell receptor beta chains were read from a single sample in a study of cytomegalovirus exposure and HLA in healthy donors. Measured with immunoSEQ multiplex PCR; TCRdb has only the in-frame clones, and not every one. This sample carries about 130,000 clones, approximately 95% of them seen once, and the ten largest clones take approximately 1.5%. The sequencing sample was made of PBMCs. The receptors shown here come from a man younger than 30 in good health and CMV-seronegative. Both conserved end residues are part of each CDR3. D genes are given only for firm matches. Expanded clones get a size class; other rows say once, few or many, or leave the size out.

>TRBV6-1|TRBJ1-2|NA|NA
CASSEGQYAGYTF
TGTGCCAGCAGTGAAGGGCAGTATGCTGGCTACACCTTC
>TRBV7-2|TRBJ1-5|NA|NA
CASSPFSGSNQPQHF
TGTGCCAGCAGCCCCTTCTCAGGGAGCAATCAGCCCCAGCATTTT
>TRBV2|TRBJ2-5|TRBD1|NA
CASSQHRGRETQYF
TGTGCCAGCAGTCAGCACAGGGGGCGGGAGACCCAGTACTTC
>TRBV7-3|TRBJ1-2|TRBD1|NA
CASRPTGERGYTF
TGTGCCAGCAGGCCGACAGGGGAGCGGGGCTACACCTTC
>TRBV5-1|TRBJ2-7|TRBD2|NA
CASSWIAGEVYEQYF
TGCGCCAGCAGCTGGATAGCGGGAGAGGTCTACGAGCAGTACTTC
>TRBV7-2|TRBJ2-7|NA|NA
CASSFERSSYEQYF
TGTGCCAGCAGCTTCGAGCGGAGTTCCTACGAGCAGTACTTC
>TRBV28|TRBJ2-4|TRBD1|NA
CASSLSGTGRSKNIQYF
TGTGCCAGCAGTCTCTCCGGGACAGGACGTTCCAAAAACATTCAGTACTTC
>TRBV12-5|TRBJ2-7|TRBD2|NA
CASGLVLRRELDEQYF
TGTGCTAGTGGTTTGGTACTTAGGCGGGAGCTCGACGAGCAGTACTTC
>TRBV6-4|TRBJ2-1|TRBD2|NA
CASSERASGSLGNEQFF
TGTGCCAGCAGTGAGAGGGCTAGCGGGAGTTTAGGCAATGAGCAGTTCTTC
>TRBV30|TRBJ2-2|TRBD2|NA
CAWSPPTSGNGELFF
TGTGCCTGGAGTCCGCCGACTAGCGGTAACGGGGAGCTGTTTTTT
>TRBV7-2|TRBJ2-3|NA|NA
CASSTSGVNTDTQYF
TGTGCCAGCAGTACATCGGGAGTTAACACAGATACGCAGTATTTT
>TRBV29-1|TRBJ2-1|NA|NA
CSVGGLDSRGEQFF
TGCAGCGTAGGAGGCCTCGATAGCCGGGGTGAGCAGTTCTTC
>TRBV18|TRBJ2-2|NA|once
CASSPQGLLTGELFF
TGTGCCAGCTCACCTCAGGGACTCTTAACCGGGGAGCTGTTTTTT
>TRBV27|TRBJ1-5|NA|NA
CASSLSAGEFNQPQHF
TGTGCCAGCAGTTTATCGGCCGGGGAATTCAATCAGCCCCAGCATTTT
>TRBV29-1|TRBJ2-3|NA|NA
CSVQNRDTSTDTQYF
TGCAGCGTCCAAAACCGGGACACGAGCACAGATACGCAGTATTTT
>TRBV28|TRBJ2-3|TRBD2|NA
CASIGREGRDTQYF
TGTGCCAGCATTGGTCGGGAGGGCCGTGATACGCAGTATTTT
>TRBV2|TRBJ1-2|TRBD1|once
CANRPLSGGDSGYTF
TGTGCCAACAGACCATTATCAGGGGGCGATTCTGGCTACACCTTC
>TRBV5-4|TRBJ2-2|TRBD2|NA
CASSRKLLAGGPPGELFF
TGTGCCAGCAGCCGTAAGCTCCTAGCGGGAGGGCCACCCGGGGAGCTGTTTTTT
>TRBV7-2|TRBJ2-3|TRBD2|NA
CASSILRLAGVLDTQYF
TGTGCCAGCAGCATCCTACGACTAGCGGGAGTGTTGGATACGCAGTATTTT
>TRBV27|TRBJ2-7|TRBD1|NA
CASSFLPRDRGPHEQYF
TGTGCCAGCAGTTTTCTACCTCGGGACAGGGGCCCCCACGAGCAGTACTTC